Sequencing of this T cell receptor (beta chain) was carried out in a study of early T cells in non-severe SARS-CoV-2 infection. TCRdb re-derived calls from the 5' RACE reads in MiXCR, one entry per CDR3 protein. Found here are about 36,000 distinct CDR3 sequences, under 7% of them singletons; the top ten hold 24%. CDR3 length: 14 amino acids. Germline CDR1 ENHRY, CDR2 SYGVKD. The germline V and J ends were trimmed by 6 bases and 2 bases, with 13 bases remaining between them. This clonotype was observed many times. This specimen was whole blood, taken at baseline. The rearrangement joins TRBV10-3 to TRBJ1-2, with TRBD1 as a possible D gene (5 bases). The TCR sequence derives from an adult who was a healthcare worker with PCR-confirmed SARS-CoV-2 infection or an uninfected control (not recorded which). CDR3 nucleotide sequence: TGTGCCATCAGACCCGGGGACCCAAACTATGGCTACACCTTC. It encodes CAIRPGDPNYGYTF.